The TCR beta chain described here comes from a study of regulatory T cells in long-lasting Graves disease. At the level of the study: Positivity for TSH receptor antibodies plus over 5 years of antithyroid drugs meant persistent Graves' disease. Broader study findings: Between persistent patients, roughly 2,600 public clonotypes were shared, exceeding the approximately 990 shared between new patients. Persistent disease was characterized by preferential usage of TRBV28, TRBJ1-2 and TRBJ2-5.

Time point reported: persistent/refractory GD, antithyroid drugs over 5 years with positive TRAb. RNA from PBMCs was the source of the TCR library. Trimming cost V 4 bases and J 9 bases, with 10 bases left between them. Germline-derived CDR1 and CDR2 are SNHLY and FYNNEI. The CDR3 has 11 amino acids. HTBI primers from iRepertoire and Arm-PCR of CDR3 regions yielded the TCR beta libraries. In the study's own analysis: Samples jointly harbored about 62 TRBV and about 15 TRBJ segments. TCRdb analysed the multiplex PCR reads with MiXCR anew, one entry per CDR3 protein. TCRdb, rather than the study authors, made the V and J calls. The table lists roughly 400,000 distinct CDR3 sequences, about 21% of them singletons. Note on this clonotype: Its specificity is not known. A much larger clone differs from this one at a single base, so this may be a read error.

The chain carries TRBV2 and TRBJ2-7; no reliable D call. Sequences were derived from peripheral blood mononuclear cells (PBMCs), sampled when the disease was refractory, from a patient treated with antithyroid drugs. The sequence derives from a female donor with Graves disease. CDR3 DNA sequence: TGTGCCAGCAGTGCTTCGCTCGGGCAGTACTTC. Protein: CASSASLGQYF.